The 20 T cell receptor beta chains listed next were all sequenced from one sample in a study of shared clonotypes between healthy human individuals. TCRdb keeps only in-frame clones here, not all; method: immunoSEQ multiplex PCR. Found here are some 470,000 clones, less than 80% of them singletons; the top ten hold around 13%. The sample was PBMCs. The receptors were sampled from a woman in her thirties or forties in good health. Some clones in this sample may be carry-over from other donors' samples.

The chain uses TRBV6-1 and TRBJ2-5; 8 positions agree with TRBD1. The germline V gene encodes CDR1 MNHNS and CDR2 SASEGT. This CDR3 comprises 14 residues. After removal of 6 bases from V and 1 base from J, the junction contained 4 bases not matched to a gene. The CDR3 loop is CASSTGGVQETQYF. DNA of the CDR3: TGTGCCAGCAGCACAGGGGGAGTCCAAGAGACCCAGTACTTC.

CDR3 nucleotide sequence: TGTGCCAGCAATAAGAGGGGGTACTCCTACGAGCAGTACTTC. Translation: CASNKRGYSYEQYF. The chain links TRBV2 to TRBJ2-7; maybe TRBD1 (6 bases). V lost 7 bases to trimming and J lost 0 bases, with 13 bases between them. The CDR3 spans 14 residues. Germline V gene lookup returns CDR1 SNHLY and CDR2 FYNNEI.

This sequence joins TRBV18 and TRBJ2-4; 9 bases map to TRBD1. The CDR3 length is 14 residues. V lost 6 bases, J lost 8 bases, and 8 bases stayed unmatched. Looked up from germline, CDR1 is KGHSH and CDR2 is LQKENI. Here the CDR3 reads CASSPGTGSDIQYF. The CDR3 DNA reads as TGTGCCAGCTCGCCCGGGACAGGGTCGGACATTCAGTACTTC.

This sequence joins TRBV11-2 and TRBJ2-7, with D possibly matching TRBD2 (6 bases). The CDR3 is made up of 15 amino acids. V dropped 3 bases and J dropped 0 bases, with 12 bases sitting between them. Germline CDR1 is SGHAT and CDR2 is FQNNGV. The CDR3 protein is CASSLGLYNSYEQYF. DNA for the CDR3: TGTGCCAGCAGCTTGGGACTTTACAACTCCTACGAGCAGTACTTC.

This clone was counted once. This chain joins TRBV7-6 and TRBJ2-3; D perhaps matches TRBD1 (6 bases). The germline CDR1 and CDR2 sequences are SGHVS and FNYEAQ. The CDR3 is 15 residues long. Trimming removed 1 base from V and 0 bases from J, with 8 bases in between. Here the CDR3 reads CASSLVGTSTDTQYF. Here the CDR3 DNA reads TGTGCCAGCAGCTTAGTAGGGACAAGCACAGATACGCAGTATTTT.

About this clone itself: A far larger clone is just one base off, so this is likely a read error. This chain connects TRBV6-5 to TRBJ2-5, with D tentatively TRBD2 (5 bases). From germline, CDR1 is MNHEY and CDR2 SVGAGI. V lost 0 bases to trimming and J lost 2 bases, with 10 bases between them. The CDR3 extends over 15 amino acids. As DNA, the CDR3 is TGTGCCAGCAGTTACTCGGAGGCAGTACAAGAGACCCAGTACTTC. Amino acids: CASSYSEAVQETQYF.

V is TRBV2 and J is TRBJ2-2, with a possible D match to TRBD2 (6 bases). Germline assignment: CDR1 SNHLY and CDR2 FYNNEI. Trimming removed 10 bases from V and 4 bases from J, with 13 bases in between. The CDR3 covers 13 residues. CDR3 in DNA: TGTGCCACCTTTAGCGGATTCACCGGGGAGCTGTTTTTT. This translates into CATFSGFTGELFF.

This sequence joins TRBV5-8 and TRBJ1-1; 9 nucleotides agree with TRBD1. Germline V gene sequence: CDR1 SGHTS, CDR2 YDEGEE. J lost 4 bases, V lost 5 bases, and 9 bases had no gene match. The CDR3 is 15 amino acids. The DNA of the CDR3 is TGTGCCAGCAGGCGAGAGGGACAGGGAGGCACTGAAGCTTTCTTT. Translation: CASRREGQGGTEAFF.

The V call is TRBV2, the J call TRBJ2-6; no definite D call. The CDR3 extends over 14 amino acids. The germline V gene has CDR1 SNHLY and CDR2 FYNNEI. V dropped 6 bases and J dropped 0 bases, with 6 bases sitting between them. CDR3 residues: CASSSYSGANVLTF. CDR3 nucleotides: TGTGCCAGCAGCTCATACTCTGGGGCCAACGTCCTGACTTTC.

This clone has just a few counts. V usage is TRBV18 and J usage is TRBJ1-2; D perhaps matches TRBD1 (5 bases). Trimming pared 3 bases from V and 2 bases from J, leaving 7 bases between. The CDR3 is made up of 13 amino acids. CDR1 is KGHSH and CDR2 is LQKENI in the germline V gene. CDR3 nucleotides: TGTGCCAGCTCACCGGGGGGAAACTATGGCTACACCTTC. Translated, it gives CASSPGGNYGYTF.

The chain links TRBV4-3 to TRBJ2-7, with 12 bases that match TRBD2. The trim removed 2 bases at V and 1 base at J, leaving 15 bases unmatched. The CDR3 sequence is 20 residues long. Germline CDR1 and CDR2: LGHNA and YSLEER. CDR3 region: CASSQPLLAGGNSGSYEQYF. CDR3 nucleotides: TGCGCCAGCAGCCAACCCTTACTAGCGGGAGGAAATTCTGGTTCCTACGAGCAGTACTTC.

The CDR3: CAWSVRRRGGHTQYF. In nucleotides, the CDR3 is TGTGCCTGGAGTGTAAGAAGACGAGGGGGTCATACGCAGTATTTT. The chain recombines TRBV30 with TRBJ2-3, with D tentatively TRBD1 (6 bases). The V gene's germline CDR1 is GTSNPN and CDR2 SVGIG (reference sequence). CDR3 size: 15 residues. V lost 0 bases and J lost 7, with 17 bases in between.

The chain links TRBV28 to TRBJ1-5, with no clear D. Per germline, CDR1 MDHEN and CDR2 SYDVKM. The CDR3 length is 12 residues. Trimming left V 10 bases short and J 2 bases short, with 9 bases between. The CDR3 sequence: CATVLRNQPQHF. The CDR3 DNA reads as TGTGCCACGGTCCTTCGCAATCAGCCCCAGCATTTT.

The rearrangement links TRBV2 to TRBJ2-1; 7 nucleotides agree with TRBD2. The CDR3 sequence is 20 residues long. Looked up from germline, CDR1 is SNHLY and CDR2 is FYNNEI. V trimming: 1 base; J trimming: 3 bases; junction bases outside the gene matches: 18. In nucleotides, the CDR3 is TGTGCCAGCAGTGAAGTTGCTAGCGGCCATAAGACGGTGGGCTACAATGAGCAGTTCTTC. Residues: CASSEVASGHKTVGYNEQFF. Full variable domain (rest looked up from reference TRBV2 and TRBJ2-1): EPEVTQTPSHQVTQMGQEVILRCVPISNHLYFYWYRQILGQKVEFLVSFYNNEISEKSEIFDDQFSVERPDGSNFTLKIRSTKLEDSAMYFCASSEVASGHKTVGYNEQFFGPGTRLTVL.

The gene calls are TRBV5-5 and TRBJ2-3, with unresolved D. Trimming cost V 4 bases and J 2 bases, with 11 bases left between them. The CDR3 spans 14 residues. Germline CDR1 is SGHKS and CDR2 is YYEKEE (reference sequence). In nucleotides, the CDR3 is TGTGCCAGCAGCCTGGACGGATACACAGATACGCAGTATTTT. Translated: CASSLDGYTDTQYF.

As concerns this clone: In the same sample, other DNA sequences code for this CDR3. This chain uses TRBV5-1 with TRBJ2-3, with D possibly called TRBD1 or TRBD2 (5 bases each). V shed 4 bases and J shed 2 bases, with 14 bases lying between them. Germline CDR1 and CDR2: SGHRS and YFSETQ. The CDR3 has 15 amino acids. This CDR3 is CASSLEPGPTDTQYF. The CDR3 bases are TGCGCCAGCAGCCTGGAACCGGGACCCACAGATACGCAGTATTTT.

This sequence joins TRBV5-1 and TRBJ2-1, with 7 bases lining up with TRBD2. The CDR3 extends over 15 amino acids. From germline, CDR1 is SGHRS and CDR2 YFSETQ. The V and J ends lost 3 bases and 0 bases, in that order; junction bases with no gene match: 3. The CDR3 is CASSWEGSSYNEQFF. The CDR3 DNA reads TGCGCCAGCAGCTGGGAGGGAAGCTCCTACAATGAGCAGTTCTTC.

The sample holds one count of this clone. This chain links TRBV29-1 with TRBJ2-3; 7 bases align to TRBD1. The V and J ends lost 8 bases and 1 base, in that order; junction bases with no gene match: 9. This CDR3 region has 14 residues. Germline V gene lookup returns CDR1 SQVTM and CDR2 ANQGSEA. CDR3 nucleotide sequence: TGCAGCTCAACGGGACAGTTAGGCACAGATACGCAGTATTTT. It codes for CSSTGQLGTDTQYF.

The chain is built from TRBV28 and TRBJ1-3; the D gene is possibly TRBD1 (6 bases). V lost 2 bases and J lost 6, with 11 bases in between. The germline CDR1 and CDR2 sequences are MDHEN and SYDVKM. This CDR3 is built from 14 residues. CDR3 in amino acids: CASSLPGVPNTIYF. The CDR3 DNA reads as TGTGCCAGCAGTTTACCAGGGGTCCCAAACACCATATATTTT.

The rearrangement links TRBV2 to TRBJ1-5; 9 nucleotides align to TRBD1. The CDR3 totals 15 residues. After removal of 7 bases from V and 4 bases from J, the junction contained 8 bases not matched to a gene. Germline assignment: CDR1 SNHLY and CDR2 FYNNEI. The CDR3 spells CASTADRGQNQPQHF. In DNA, the CDR3 is TGTGCCAGCACCGCGGACAGGGGACAGAATCAGCCCCAGCATTTT.